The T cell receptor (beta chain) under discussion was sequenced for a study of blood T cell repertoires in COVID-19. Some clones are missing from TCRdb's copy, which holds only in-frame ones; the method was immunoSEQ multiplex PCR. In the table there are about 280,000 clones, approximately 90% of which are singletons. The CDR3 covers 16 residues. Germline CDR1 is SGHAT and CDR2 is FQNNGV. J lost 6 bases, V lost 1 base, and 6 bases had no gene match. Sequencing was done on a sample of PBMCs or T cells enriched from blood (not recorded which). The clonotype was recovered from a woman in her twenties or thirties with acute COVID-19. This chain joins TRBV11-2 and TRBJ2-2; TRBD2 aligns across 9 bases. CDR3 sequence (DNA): TGTGCCAGCAGCTTAGGAGCGGGAGGCGCCCCCGGGGAGCTGTTTTTT. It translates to CASSLGAGGAPGELFF.